This T cell receptor (beta chain) was recorded in a study of response to subunit inactivated influenza vaccine. Each CDR3 protein gets one entry after TCRdb re-called the RT-PCR reads with MiXCR. The sample holds around 600,000 distinct CDR3 sequences, about 11% seen once. The data also belong to a second study, concerning T cells expressing NK-cell markers. That study adds: For TCR beta, cDNA was produced by 5'RACE template switching with UMIs.

The sequences come from PBMCs from blood, collected on the day of vaccination. This TCR was recovered from a man aged 45-60 years who received an inactivated influenza vaccine.

In nucleotides, the CDR3 is TGTGCCAGCTCAGAGGGACTAGCGGGCAACAATGAGCAGTTCTTC. Translating it yields CASSEGLAGNNEQFF. The rearrangement links TRBV18 to TRBJ2-1; TRBD2 agrees at 12 bases. From germline, CDR1 is KGHSH and CDR2 LQKENI. The CDR3 spans 15 residues. Germline trimming cut 5 bases from V and 5 bases from J; bases unmatched to any gene: 4.